Below, 10 T cell receptor beta chains from the same sample are listed, as sequenced in a study of spatial heterogeneity in lung cancer. As to time point: sample taken at primary tumor resection. Via MiXCR, TCRdb re-called the 5' RACE reads, giving one row per CDR3 protein. This table has several thousand distinct CDR3 sequences, around 12% appearing once. These receptors have no identified antigens. Study results and caveats: Tracking of tumor mutation counts was seen in expanded intratumoral alpha and beta TCR counts.

The sequences come from lung tumor tissue, collected at surgery. The receptor set was obtained from a male donor with early-stage non-small cell lung cancer.

As regards this clonotype: Found in a library prepared for alpha chains, this beta chain is an off-target read, and its abundance has little meaning. The rearrangement links TRBV19 to TRBJ1-5; no definite D call. Looked up from germline, CDR1 is LNHDA and CDR2 is SQIVND (reference sequence). V was cut by 6 bases and J by 10 bases, with 25 bases left in between. The CDR3 contains 16 residues. CDR3 nucleotides: TGTGCCAGTAGCCTTAATATCTGGACGGGGATCAACCCCCAGCATTTT. Encoded protein: CASSLNIWTGINPQHF.

By share of the sample, this clonotype is medium-sized. This beta chain slipped into a library made for alpha chains as a stray read, so its size is not meaningful. This chain links TRBV6-5 with TRBJ2-7; 11 nucleotides agree with TRBD2. Germline V gene lookup returns CDR1 MNHEY and CDR2 SVGAGI. J lost 3 bases, V lost 6 bases, and 4 bases had no gene match. This CDR3 spans 14 amino acids. CDR3: CASSTSGSHYEQYF. The CDR3 nucleotides are TGTGCCAGCAGCACTAGCGGGAGTCACTACGAGCAGTACTTC.

This clonotype was seen at least ten times. A library prepared for alpha chains yielded this beta chain as an off-target read; its size is of little meaning. The chain carries TRBV25-1 and TRBJ1-4; 8 bases line up with TRBD1. The ends lost 6 bases at V and 7 bases at J; junction bases unmatched: 7. Germline V gene sequence: CDR1 MGHDK, CDR2 SYGVNS. The CDR3 runs to 14 residues. The CDR3: CASSIQGGAEKLFF. In nucleotides, the CDR3 is TGTGCCAGCAGCATACAGGGGGGGGCTGAAAAACTGTTTTTT.

This clonotype was seen more than once but under ten times. This beta chain was picked up by a library intended for alpha chains and is off target, so its count carries little meaning. The chain uses TRBV20-1 and TRBJ1-2, with TRBD1 matching 7 bases. The CDR3 extends over 13 amino acids. The trim removed 3 bases at V and 6 bases at J, leaving 7 bases unmatched. From germline, CDR1 is DFQATT and CDR2 SNEGSKA (reference sequence). Here the CDR3 DNA reads TGCAGTGCTAGGGGACAGTCGGGGGATGGCTACACCTTC. Translation: CSARGQSGDGYTF.

Judged by abundance, this clonotype is medium-sized. This beta chain is off target for a library built for alpha chains, so its abundance means little. The V gene is TRBV7-7, the J gene TRBJ2-1; D remains unclear. The CDR3 loop spans 14 amino acids. V lost 2 bases and J lost 7, with 12 bases in between. Looked up from germline, CDR1 is SSHAT and CDR2 is FNYEAQ (reference sequence). The CDR3 loop reads CASSLLGATNEQFF. The CDR3 DNA sequence: TGTGCCAGCAGCTTATTAGGAGCTACTAATGAGCAGTTCTTC.

As concerns this clonotype: This beta chain came through as a stray read in a library set up for alpha chains, and its size says little. The chain combines TRBV7-9 with TRBJ2-1, with D possibly being TRBD1 or TRBD2 (5 bases each). The V end was cut by 2 bases, the J end by 12 bases, with 14 bases between. CDR1 and CDR2 from the germline V gene are SEHNR and FQNEAQ (reference sequence). CDR3 size: 13 residues. This CDR3 is CASSLLGETGQFF. CDR3 coding DNA: TGTGCCAGCAGCTTATTGGGGGAGACTGGGCAGTTCTTC.

This clonotype was found many times. The library was prepared for alpha chains; this beta chain is a stray read, so its frequency means little. The chain recombines TRBV5-1 with TRBJ1-1, with 7 bases aligning to TRBD1. The germline CDR1 and CDR2 sequences are SGHRS and YFSETQ. This CDR3 region has 13 residues. V lost 5 bases and J lost 3; bases outside the gene matches: 4. CDR3 coding DNA: TGCGCCAGCAGAAGTCAGGGGGACACTGAAGCTTTCTTT. Its translation: CASRSQGDTEAFF.

There are many counts of this clonotype. This beta chain lies outside the target of a library built for alpha chains; its clone size means little. This rearrangement joins TRBV7-2 to TRBJ2-3; D is unclear. In germline, CDR1 is SGHTA, CDR2 FQGNSA. V was trimmed by 4 bases and J by 1 base, leaving 9 bases between them. The CDR3 has 14 amino acids. This chain's CDR3 is CASSYSRGTDTQYF. The CDR3 bases are TGTGCCAGCAGCTACTCAAGGGGCACAGATACGCAGTATTTT.

This clonotype was seen ten or more times. For a library built for alpha chains, this beta chain is a stray read; little rests on its size. The chain recombines TRBV29-1 with TRBJ2-1; the D gene is possibly TRBD1 (6 bases). Germline lookup yields CDR1 SQVTM and CDR2 ANQGSEA. The CDR3 runs 18 residues. V was trimmed by 1 base and J by 2 bases, leaving 21 bases between them. The CDR3 DNA reads TGCAGCGTTGAAGGCCTTACTAGGCAGGGGATGCCCTACAATGAGCAGTTCTTC. Translating it yields CSVEGLTRQGMPYNEQFF.

This clonotype appeared a single time. Because this beta chain is a stray read in a library intended to capture alpha chains, its abundance should not be given much weight. This chain links TRBV20-1 with TRBJ1-6; D is perhaps TRBD1 (5 bases). CDR3 length equals 15 residues. Trimming shortened V by 0 bases and J by 7 bases, and 13 bases separated the two germline ends. Germline V gene data show CDR1 as DFQATT and CDR2 as SNEGSKA (reference sequence). CDR3 DNA: TGCAGTGCTAGAGATGGGGGAAGGCGGAATTCACCCCTCCACTTT. This encodes CSARDGGRRNSPLHF.